These 2 T cell receptor beta chains were all obtained from the same sample, sequenced in a study of CD8+CD57+ T cells in acquired aplastic anemia. Both TCR beta VDJ combination and CDR3 sequence profiling were carried out. Genomic DNA was the template for this profiling. TCRdb recomputed calls from the reads with MiXCR, one row per CDR3 protein. The repertoire holds 80,000 to 100,000 distinct CDR3 sequences, with about 66% as singletons. Patients sequenced had flow cytometry evidence of CD8+CD57+ cell expansion. The specimen sequenced was sorted CD4+, CD8+, or CD8+CD57+ T cells (not recorded which) from PBMCs. The receptor set was obtained from a human donor with aplastic anemia.

This clonotype was seen only a few times. The gene calls are TRBV19 and TRBJ1-1; unclear D gene. V lost 8 bases and J 7 bases, leaving 11 bases between the germline ends. Germline V lookup: CDR1 LNHDA, CDR2 SQIVND (reference sequence). The CDR3 is 11 amino acids. The CDR3 coding sequence is TGTGCCAGTCGGGTGACGGATGAAGCTTTCTTT. Translation gives CASRVTDEAFF.

This chain connects TRBV10-3 to TRBJ1-3; D is unclear. The V gene lost 5 bases and the J gene lost 6 bases, with 11 bases spanning the gap. The CDR3 length is 13 residues. Germline CDR1 and CDR2: ENHRY and SYGVKD. CDR3 sequence: CAISQRPENTIYF. DNA for the CDR3: TGTGCCATCAGTCAACGACCGGAAAACACCATATATTTT.